Below, 29 T cell receptor beta chains from the same sample are listed, as sequenced in a study of T cell clonotyping in hematopoietic cell transplantation. Sequencing was performed with immunoSEQ multiplex PCR; in TCRdb, only in-frame clones are kept and a portion is missing. Of 20,000 or so clones in the sample, 79% were seen once. The sample taken for sequencing was peripheral blood mononuclear cells. The origin of the receptors is a man in his 60s in good health. Some clones in this sample may be carry-over from other donors' samples.

Points on this clone: A read error may account for a junction end that differs from germline. This chain links TRBV7-7 with TRBJ2-5, with 9 bases aligning to TRBD1. The CDR3 has 13 amino acids. CDR1 is SSHAT, CDR2 FNYEAQ, per germline (reference sequence). CDR3 in DNA: TGTGCTAGCAGCAAGGACAGGGGAGAGACCCAGTACTTC. It codes for CASSKDRGETQYF.

This clone was recorded a few times. The chain is built from TRBV4-1 and TRBJ2-1; D is uncertain. The CDR3 has 13 amino acids. Trimming stripped 5 bases from V and 0 bases from J, with 5 bases between. Germline CDR1 MGHRA, CDR2 YSYEKL. The CDR3 spells CASSNSSYNEQFF. CDR3 sequence (DNA): TGCGCCAGCAGCAACAGCTCCTACAATGAGCAGTTCTTC.

The V gene is TRBV30, the J gene TRBJ1-5, with 7 bases that match TRBD1. V lost 4 bases and J lost 2; bases outside the gene matches: 2. Germline CDR1 is GTSNPN and CDR2 is SVGIG (reference sequence). This CDR3 has 13 amino acids. CDR3 region: CAWKGARNQPQHF. The DNA for the CDR3 is TGTGCCTGGAAGGGGGCTCGCAATCAGCCCCAGCATTTT.

The V and J genes are TRBV6-1 and TRBJ2-7; D is undetermined. V lost 0 bases, J lost 3 bases, and 15 bases lay in between. CDR1 is MNHNS, CDR2 SASEGT, per germline. The CDR3 runs to 16 residues. The CDR3 sequence: CASSEALSGRSYEQYF. CDR3 in DNA: TGTGCCAGCAGTGAAGCGCTTTCGGGCCGGAGCTACGAGCAGTACTTC.

The rearrangement links TRBV29-1 to TRBJ1-2, with TRBD1 matching 8 bases. Germline V lookup: CDR1 SQVTM, CDR2 ANQGSEA. The CDR3 loop spans 12 amino acids. V lost 5 bases, J lost 8 bases, and 7 bases stayed unmatched. In DNA form, the CDR3 reads TGCAGCGTTCCCCAGGGGGCGCACGGCTACACCTTC. Its protein product is CSVPQGAHGYTF.

The chain recombines TRBV30 with TRBJ1-1; 7 bases fit TRBD1. After removal of 8 bases from V and 0 bases from J, the junction contained 3 bases not matched to a gene. Looked up from germline, CDR1 is GTSNPN and CDR2 is SVGIG (reference sequence). The CDR3 sequence is 12 residues long. The DNA for the CDR3 is TGTGCCAGGGACAGACTGAACACTGAAGCTTTCTTT. This translates into CARDRLNTEAFF. Supplemented by reference TRBV30 and TRBJ1-1, the full variable domain reads SQTIHQWPATLVQPVGSPLSLECTVEGTSNPNLYWYRQAAGRGLQLLFYSVGIGQISSEVPQNLSASRPQDRQFILSSKKLLLSDSGFYLCARDRLNTEAFFGQGTRLTVV.

The chain recombines TRBV4-1 with TRBJ1-6; 9 positions match TRBD1. Looked up from germline, CDR1 is MGHRA and CDR2 is YSYEKL. The CDR3 sequence is 17 residues long. The J segment lost 3 bases and the V segment lost 2 bases, leaving 5 bases of the junction unmatched. In DNA form, the CDR3 reads TGCGCCAGCAGCCAATTACAGGGGGCCAACTATAATTCACCCCTCCACTTT. This translates into CASSQLQGANYNSPLHF.

The rearrangement joins TRBV9 to TRBJ2-2; D unresolved. This CDR3 comprises 13 residues. V gave up 4 bases and J gave up 6 bases, with 10 bases separating them. The germline gives CDR1 SGDLS, CDR2 YYNGEE. In nucleotides, the CDR3 is TGTGCCAGCAGCCCCCCCGCGGCCGGGGAGCTGTTTTTT. The encoded protein is CASSPPAAGELFF.

The CDR3 protein is CASSLVGVGTEAFF. The CDR3 DNA reads TGTGCCAGCAGCTTAGTCGGGGTCGGGACTGAAGCTTTCTTT. The chain recombines TRBV7-9 with TRBJ1-1, with D hard to call. From germline, CDR1 is SEHNR and CDR2 FQNEAQ (reference sequence). There are 14 residues in the CDR3. V was pared by 1 base and J by 5 bases, with 11 bases between.

The chain carries TRBV5-1 and TRBJ1-2; 7 nucleotides align to TRBD1. Germline lookup yields CDR1 SGHRS and CDR2 YFSETQ. The V and J ends lost 3 bases and 2 bases, in that order; junction bases with no gene match: 1. The CDR3 runs 13 residues. This chain's CDR3 is CASSSTGNYGYTF. The CDR3, as DNA: TGCGCCAGCAGCTCGACAGGGAACTATGGCTACACCTTC.

The rearrangement uses TRBV7-2 and TRBJ2-7; D possibly corresponds to TRBD2 (6 bases). V dropped 0 bases and J dropped 4 bases, with 10 bases sitting between them. From germline, CDR1 is SGHTA and CDR2 FQGNSA. The CDR3 has 14 residues. CDR3 nucleotides: TGTGCCAGCAGCTTAGCTGGGGGACTTTACGAGCAGTACTTC. It is translated as CASSLAGGLYEQYF. Filled out from reference TRBV7-2 and TRBJ2-7, the complete variable domain reads GAGVSQSPSNKVTEKGKDVELRCDPISGHTALYWYRQSLGQGLEFLIYFQGNSAPDKSGLPSDRFSAERTGGSVSTLTIQRTQQEDSAVYLCASSLAGGLYEQYFGPGTRLTVT.

This clone occurred once. The chain carries TRBV2 and TRBJ2-7; no definite D call. The CDR3 sequence is 15 residues long. Trimming stripped 3 bases from V and 6 bases from J, with 18 bases between. Germline-derived CDR1 and CDR2 are SNHLY and FYNNEI. The CDR3 loop reads CASSDGQVAPSEQYF. CDR3 DNA sequence: TGTGCCAGCAGTGACGGGCAGGTCGCCCCCAGCGAGCAGTACTTC. Drawing the rest from reference TRBV2 and TRBJ2-7, the complete variable domain is EPEVTQTPSHQVTQMGQEVILRCVPISNHLYFYWYRQILGQKVEFLVSFYNNEISEKSEIFDDQFSVERPDGSNFTLKIRSTKLEDSAMYFCASSDGQVAPSEQYFGPGTRLTVT.

The chain has TRBV30 and TRBJ1-2, with a weak D call TRBD1 (5 bases). Trimming removed 7 bases from V and 2 bases from J, with 11 bases in between. The CDR3 is 12 amino acids. CDR1 and CDR2 (germline): GTSNPN, SVGIG (reference sequence). The CDR3 nucleotides read TGTGCCTCGGGGGGTGAGAACTATGGCTACACCTTC. This encodes CASGGENYGYTF.

This chain joins TRBV5-1 and TRBJ1-1, with 9 bases matching TRBD1. Germline trimming cut 3 bases from V and 1 base from J; bases unmatched to any gene: 4. Germline CDR1 and CDR2: SGHRS and YFSETQ. The length of the CDR3 is 15 residues. The CDR3 here is CASSYGDRENTEAFF. CDR3 DNA sequence: TGCGCCAGCAGCTATGGGGACAGGGAGAACACTGAAGCTTTCTTT.

The rearrangement joins TRBV28 to TRBJ1-5, with 9 bases identical to TRBD1. The V gene end was trimmed by 5 bases and the J gene end by 3 bases; junction bases not matched to a gene: 5. The CDR3 has 15 residues. Per the germline V gene, CDR1 is MDHEN and CDR2 is SYDVKM. The CDR3 sequence: CASSQQGAHNQPQHF. In DNA form, the CDR3 reads TGTGCCAGCAGTCAACAGGGGGCCCACAATCAGCCCCAGCATTTT.

This clone was counted a few times. This chain connects TRBV6-5 to TRBJ1-2, with D unresolved. The germline V and J ends were trimmed by 7 bases and 3 bases, with 15 bases remaining between them. Germline assignment: CDR1 MNHEY and CDR2 SVGAGI. The CDR3 sequence is 14 residues long. The CDR3 spells CASIPREGYYGYTF. The CDR3 DNA reads TGTGCCAGCATTCCCCGAGAGGGATACTATGGCTACACCTTC.

This clone was recorded once. The V gene is TRBV5-5, the J gene TRBJ2-4; 9 bases agree with TRBD1. Looked up from germline, CDR1 is SGHKS and CDR2 is YYEKEE (reference sequence). The V gene end was trimmed by 0 bases and the J gene end by 6 bases; junction bases not matched to a gene: 1. There are 14 residues in the CDR3. The CDR3 DNA is TGTGCCAGCAGCTTGGGGGGACAGGGAAACATTCAGTACTTC. Amino acids: CASSLGGQGNIQYF.

Only a few counts were recorded for this clone. This rearrangement joins TRBV5-1 to TRBJ2-7; TRBD2 matches at 7 bases. The ends lost 4 bases at V and 5 bases at J; junction bases unmatched: 9. The germline V gene encodes CDR1 SGHRS and CDR2 YFSETQ. This CDR3 is 14 amino acids long. The CDR3 bases are TGCGCCAGCAGCCCTATAGCGGGTTCTGACGAGCAGTACTTC. This sequence encodes CASSPIAGSDEQYF.

V gene TRBV6-6 combines with J gene TRBJ1-5; D is perhaps TRBD1 (5 bases). This CDR3 is 12 amino acids long. CDR1 and CDR2 (germline): MNHNY, SVGAGI (reference sequence). Trimming removed 6 bases at V and 7 bases at J, with 10 bases between. For the CDR3, the DNA is TGTGCCAGCAGCGCAACAGGACAGCCCCAGCATTTT. Its protein is CASSATGQPQHF.

The chain combines TRBV7-9 with TRBJ1-2, with a tentative D call TRBD1 (5 bases). V was clipped by 6 bases and J by 4 bases, with 9 bases between them. Germline assignment: CDR1 SEHNR and CDR2 FQNEAQ (reference sequence). The length of the CDR3 is 12 residues. CDR3 sequence reads: CASRGQSYGYTF. CDR3 DNA: TGTGCCAGCAGAGGACAAAGCTATGGCTACACCTTC.

In DNA form, the CDR3 reads TGCGCCAGCAGCCAAGGACAGGGAGCGAACACTGAAGCTTTCTTT. Protein product: CASSQGQGANTEAFF. The chain is built from TRBV4-1 and TRBJ1-1; TRBD1 agrees at 7 bases. V gave up 1 base and J gave up 1 base; unmatched junction bases: 3. The germline CDR1 and CDR2 sequences are MGHRA and YSYEKL. CDR3 length: 15 residues.

This clone was observed once. This chain uses TRBV5-4 with TRBJ2-5; D may match TRBD1 or TRBD2 (6 bases each). The CDR3 is 14 residues long. Germline assignment: CDR1 SGHNT and CDR2 YYREEE (reference sequence). The V end was cut by 1 base, the J end by 5 bases, with 12 bases between. The CDR3 nucleotides read TGTGCCAGCAGCTTGTTTACCGGGGGCGAGACCCAGTACTTC. Translating it yields CASSLFTGGETQYF.

V gene TRBV9 combines with J gene TRBJ1-3; no clear D gene. V lost 0 bases, J lost 0 bases, and 10 bases lay in between. The CDR3 is 16 residues long. The V gene's germline CDR1 is SGDLS and CDR2 YYNGEE. CDR3 sequence (DNA): TGTGCCAGCAGCGTAGTCGGCATTAGCTCTGGAAACACCATATATTTT. It specifies CASSVVGISSGNTIYF.

The rearrangement joins TRBV21-1 to TRBJ1-1. TRBV21-1 is designated a pseudogene. CDR3 length equals 15 residues. CDR3 bases: TGTGCCAGCAGCGTCGATTTAAGGAAGAACACTGAAGCTTTCTTT. Translating gives CASSVDLRKNTEAFF.

The chain has TRBV30 and TRBJ1-5; 11 bases align to TRBD1. With V trimmed by 2 bases and J by 6 bases, 3 bases remained unmatched. The CDR3 extends over 14 amino acids. Germline V gene lookup returns CDR1 GTSNPN and CDR2 SVGIG (reference sequence). CDR3 residues: CAWSSDRGRQPQHF. The CDR3 coding sequence is TGTGCCTGGAGTTCGGACAGGGGGCGTCAGCCCCAGCATTTT.

This clone was counted once. The chain employs TRBV29-1 and TRBJ1-2, with TRBD1 as a possible D gene (5 bases). Trimming removed 0 bases at V and 5 bases at J, with 10 bases between. The CDR3 has 13 residues. Looked up from germline, CDR1 is SQVTM and CDR2 is ANQGSEA. In DNA form, the CDR3 reads TGCAGCGTTGAAGATAGAACAGGTTATGGCTACACCTTC. Translating it yields CSVEDRTGYGYTF.

This chain uses TRBV10-3 with TRBJ1-2; D remains unclear. Germline V gene sequence: CDR1 ENHRY, CDR2 SYGVKD. V was shortened by 4 bases and J by 7 bases, with 13 bases between the two germline ends. CDR3 length: 13 amino acids. The DNA of the CDR3 is TGTGCCATCAGTGGAGGCACAGATCTTGGCTACACCTTC. Amino acids: CAISGGTDLGYTF.

The chain links TRBV6-1 to TRBJ1-5; no reliable D call. Deletions cut 5 bases from V and 0 bases from J, with 8 bases between. This CDR3 comprises 14 residues. Germline CDR1 is MNHNS and CDR2 is SASEGT. In DNA form, the CDR3 reads TGTGCCAGCAGTAAGGGTTATAGCAATCAGCCCCAGCATTTT. Its protein product is CASSKGYSNQPQHF.

The chain links TRBV25-1 to TRBJ1-5, with 10 bases fitting TRBD1. CDR1 and CDR2 (germline): MGHDK, SYGVNS. Losses at the gene ends were 1 base for V and 6 bases for J; bases not matched to a gene: 6. This CDR3 region has 16 residues. CDR3 in DNA: TGTGCCAGCAGTGAATGGTCCTGGACAGGGGGTCAGCCCCAGCATTTT. Translating gives CASSEWSWTGGQPQHF.